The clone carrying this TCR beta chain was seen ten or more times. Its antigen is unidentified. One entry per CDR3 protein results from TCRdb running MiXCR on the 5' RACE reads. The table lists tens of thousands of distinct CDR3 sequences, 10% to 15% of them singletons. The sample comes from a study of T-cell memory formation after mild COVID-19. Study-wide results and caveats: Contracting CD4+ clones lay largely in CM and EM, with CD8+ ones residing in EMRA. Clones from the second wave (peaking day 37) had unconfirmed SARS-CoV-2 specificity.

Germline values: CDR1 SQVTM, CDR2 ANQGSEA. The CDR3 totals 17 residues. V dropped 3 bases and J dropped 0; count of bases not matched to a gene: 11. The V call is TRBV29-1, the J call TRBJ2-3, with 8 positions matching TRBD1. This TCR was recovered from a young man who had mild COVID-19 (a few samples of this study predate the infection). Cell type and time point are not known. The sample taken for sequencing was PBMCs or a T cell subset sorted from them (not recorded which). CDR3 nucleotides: TGCAGCGTTGACGGTCAGGGGGCCCATACTAGCACAGATACGCAGTATTTT. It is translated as CSVDGQGAHTSTDTQYF.